The entry below gives a single T cell receptor (beta chain) sequence along with its context. Its antigen remains unidentified. These data are taken from a study of human T cells and chemical hapten exposure. About the study: Patch tests applied 0.01% DPC to the upper back and were scored after 6 days. There were per-sample TCR yield variations, arising mainly from small pooled library volume differences.

Regarding the study as a whole: Because they had alopecia, donors may respond immunologically unlike healthy people.

The germline V and J ends were trimmed by 1 base and 5 bases, with 12 bases remaining between them. CDR3 length: 14 amino acids. The germline V gene encodes CDR1 SGHTA and CDR2 FQGNSA. TCRdb ran MiXCR on the RACE reads and lists one entry per CDR3 protein. This sample has fewer than 95,000 distinct CDR3 sequences, with under 12% found just once. The sample's time point: patch test 1, 2 weeks after DPC sensitization. The treatment: therapeutic diphenylcyclopropenone sensitization with weekly scalp DPC. The J gene is TRBJ2-7, the V gene TRBV7-2; D possibly corresponds to TRBD1 (7 bases). The sequencing used whole blood, collected in connection with sensitization to the hapten diphenylcyclopropenone (DPC). This clonotype was obtained from a middle-aged man with alopecia areata. Some clones in this sample may be carry-over from other donors' samples. The CDR3 loop reads CASSLDGRGDEQYF. CDR3 nucleotides: TGTGCCAGCAGCTTAGACGGCAGGGGGGACGAGCAGTACTTC.